Sequencing of this T cell receptor (beta chain) was carried out in a study of blood T cell repertoires in COVID-19. Across the whole study: Acute and convalescent COVID-19 specimens originated in the United States, Italy and Spain. PBMCs, B-cell-depleted T cells, or T cells were the source of the cDNA or gDNA that made up the material.

This clone has just one count. CDR1 is MNHNS and CDR2 is SASEGT in the germline V gene. The V gene end was trimmed by 3 bases and the J gene end by 13 bases; junction bases not matched to a gene: 7. CDR3 length equals 14 residues. Authors' methods: It was from reference gene primer amplification that nucleated cell counts were estimated. Here immunoSEQ multiplex PCR was the method, and the copy in TCRdb shows in-frame clones only, minus some. The DNA was the basis for D and trimming; V, J and clone size are from that table. The sample records about 200,000 clones, more than 70% being singletons. Sequenced: peripheral blood. This chain connects TRBV6-1 to TRBJ1-6, with 9 positions matching TRBD1. The clonotype comes from a man between 18 and 29 years old with active or convalescent COVID-19. The CDR3 sequence: CASSETGQGRPLHF. In nucleotides, the CDR3 is TGTGCCAGCAGTGAGACGGGACAGGGTCGTCCCCTCCACTTT.